The 18 T cell receptor beta chains presented below share a single source sample, sequenced in a study of human T cells and chemical hapten exposure. Via MiXCR, TCRdb re-called the RACE reads, giving one row per CDR3 protein. The sample includes around 99,000 distinct CDR3 sequences, roughly 12% of them seen just once. As to time point: patch test 1, 2 weeks after DPC sensitization. Treatment defined: therapeutic diphenylcyclopropenone sensitization with weekly scalp DPC. This sample comprised whole blood, obtained in connection with sensitization to the hapten diphenylcyclopropenone (DPC). The receptors originated from a woman aged 40 to 50 with alopecia areata. Some clones in this sample may be carry-over from other donors' samples.

This clonotype has ten or more counts. This sequence joins TRBV20-1 and TRBJ2-3, with D unclear. The germline V gene encodes CDR1 DFQATT and CDR2 SNEGSKA (reference sequence). The CDR3 contains 15 residues. V was pared by 4 bases and J by 2 bases, with 16 bases between. The CDR3 here is CSANVERGPTDTQYF. CDR3 sequence (DNA): TGCAGTGCTAACGTTGAAAGAGGCCCCACAGATACGCAGTATTTT.

This clonotype was picked up a small number of times. This chain uses TRBV7-2 with TRBJ2-4; TRBD2 matches at 9 bases. Germline-derived CDR1 and CDR2 are SGHTA and FQGNSA. With 0 bases clipped from V and 6 bases from J, the junction kept 15 bases outside the gene matches. CDR3 length: 19 amino acids. The DNA of the CDR3 is TGTGCCAGCAGCTTAGCTGGTAGCGGGGGAAAACGCCAGGGAAACATTCAGTACTTC. This encodes CASSLAGSGGKRQGNIQYF.

CDR3 DNA sequence: TGTGCCAGCAGGTCGCAGATGAACACTGAAGCTTTCTTT. It codes for CASRSQMNTEAFF. The V call is TRBV7-9, the J call TRBJ1-1; D call uncertain. The CDR3 length is 13 residues. CDR1 is SEHNR, CDR2 FQNEAQ, per germline (reference sequence). Deletions cut 6 bases from V and 0 bases from J, with 8 bases between.

The rearrangement uses TRBV28 and TRBJ2-3; 8 bases map to TRBD1. Per germline, CDR1 MDHEN and CDR2 SYDVKM. The CDR3 runs 16 residues. J gave up 1 base and V 6 bases, and 9 bases lay outside the gene matches. Written as DNA, the CDR3 is TGTGCCAGCAGCCACCGGACAGGGCCGGGCACAGATACGCAGTATTTT. It encodes CASSHRTGPGTDTQYF.

This clonotype was picked up a small number of times. V gene TRBV29-1 combines with J gene TRBJ1-1; perhaps TRBD1 as D (5 bases). Germline V gene data show CDR1 as SQVTM and CDR2 as ANQGSEA. The CDR3 extends over 12 amino acids. The V and J ends lost 5 bases and 5 bases respectively, with 12 bases between them. The DNA for the CDR3 is TGCAGCGTTCGGTCTGGGGGGACTGAAGCTTTCTTT. Translating it yields CSVRSGGTEAFF.

V usage is TRBV7-2 and J usage is TRBJ2-7; the D is unclear. Germline V CDR1 and CDR2: SGHTA, FQGNSA. The CDR3 loop spans 12 amino acids. Trimming removed 6 bases from V and 2 bases from J, with 8 bases in between. CDR3 DNA: TGTGCCAGCAGTTCGACTGCCTACGAGCAGTACTTC. Its protein is CASSSTAYEQYF.

The gene calls are TRBV6-5 and TRBJ1-4, with a tentative D call TRBD1 (5 bases). V lost 2 bases and J lost 8, with 12 bases in between. The CDR3 runs to 14 residues. Germline CDR1 reads MNHEY; CDR2 reads SVGAGI. CDR3 sequence (DNA): TGTGCCAGCAGTTACGGGGCCTGGGGGGAAAAACTGTTTTTT. This gives the protein CASSYGAWGEKLFF.

This clonotype was detected only a few times. This chain connects TRBV7-8 to TRBJ1-1; D ambiguous. The V gene's germline CDR1 is SGHVS and CDR2 FQNEAQ. The CDR3 loop spans 12 amino acids. V shed 1 base and J shed 6 bases, with 6 bases lying between them. The CDR3 reads CASSLESPEAFF. CDR3 DNA: TGTGCCAGCAGCTTAGAGAGCCCTGAAGCTTTCTTT.

This clonotype was recorded a few times. The chain carries TRBV18 and TRBJ1-2; D is perhaps TRBD1 (6 bases). V was shortened by 1 base and J by 3 bases, with 9 bases between the two germline ends. In germline, CDR1 is KGHSH, CDR2 LQKENI. This CDR3 comprises 14 residues. CDR3 DNA sequence: TGTGCCAGCTCACCACAGGACAGACACTATGGCTACACCTTC. Amino acids: CASSPQDRHYGYTF.

This clonotype was picked up a small number of times. This sequence joins TRBV21-1 and TRBJ1-5; TRBD1 is the table's D call and was not checked against the DNA. TRBV21-1 is noted as a pseudogene. CDR3 length: 15 residues. CDR3: CATTQGGKRDQPQHF. The CDR3 DNA reads as TGTGCCACAACCCAGGGGGGGAAGCGAGATCAGCCCCAGCATTTT.

This clonotype was detected ten times or more. J is TRBJ2-1 and V is TRBV2; 7 bases match TRBD1. Trimming took 3 bases from V and 15 from J; bases not matched to a gene: 5. Germline CDR1 and CDR2: SNHLY and FYNNEI. The CDR3 has 11 amino acids. The CDR3 DNA is TGTGCCAGCAGTGATTGGACAGGCGGGTTCTTC. Residues: CASSDWTGGFF.

This chain connects TRBV28 to TRBJ2-7, with 9 bases identical to TRBD1. With 4 bases clipped from V and 5 bases from J, the junction kept 9 bases outside the gene matches. CDR3 size: 15 residues. The V gene's germline CDR1 is MDHEN and CDR2 SYDVKM. The DNA of the CDR3 is TGTGCCAGCAGTTCCCCGGGACAGGGTAACCACGAGCAGTACTTC. It yields the protein CASSSPGQGNHEQYF.

This clonotype has more than one count but fewer than ten. J is TRBJ2-1 and V is TRBV7-9; perhaps TRBD2 as D (5 bases). Germline CDR1 reads SEHNR; CDR2 reads FQNEAQ (reference sequence). This CDR3 has 17 residues. V was cut by 1 base and J by 0 bases, with 13 bases left in between. CDR3 sequence (DNA): TGTGCCAGCAGCTTAGGGAGCGGTTTCCGCTCCTACAATGAGCAGTTCTTC. This codes for CASSLGSGFRSYNEQFF.

This clonotype was counted at least ten times. V and J are TRBV28 and TRBJ1-3; D gene uncertain. The CDR3 totals 16 residues. The V end lost 3 bases, the J end lost 0 bases, and 12 bases lay between the germline ends. Germline V gene sequence: CDR1 MDHEN, CDR2 SYDVKM. The DNA of the CDR3 is TGTGCCAGCAGTTTTGGGTTTGATACCTCTGGAAACACCATATATTTT. It is translated as CASSFGFDTSGNTIYF.

The chain joins TRBV6-5 to TRBJ2-7; D is ambiguous. Germline lookup yields CDR1 MNHEY and CDR2 SVGAGI. The CDR3 loop spans 16 amino acids. V was trimmed by 2 bases and J by 5 bases, leaving 19 bases between them. CDR3 DNA sequence: TGTGCCAGCAGTTACCTAGGCCCCATCGGGCTTGACGAGCAGTACTTC. Amino acid sequence: CASSYLGPIGLDEQYF.

The V call is TRBV29-1, the J call TRBJ2-7; D unresolved. This CDR3 contains 13 residues. The germline V gene has CDR1 SQVTM and CDR2 ANQGSEA. The V gene lost 4 bases and the J gene lost 0 bases, with 10 bases spanning the gap. CDR3 protein: CSVASRSSYEQYF. CDR3 nucleotide sequence: TGCAGCGTTGCCTCCAGAAGCTCCTACGAGCAGTACTTC.

This clonotype has ten or more counts. The CDR3 region has the DNA TGTGCCAGCAGCCAAGCAGATATGGCGGCCAAAAACATTCAGTACTTC. Translation gives CASSQADMAAKNIQYF. The rearrangement joins TRBV3-2 to TRBJ2-4. TRBV3-2 is flagged as a pseudogene. This CDR3 is 16 amino acids long.

This chain uses TRBV12-3 or TRBV12-4 with TRBJ2-1; D gene uncertain. The CDR3 loop spans 15 amino acids. V was cut by 4 bases and J by 2 bases, with 12 bases left in between. The CDR3: CASSSNSGPYNEQFF. CDR3 nucleotide sequence: TGTGCCAGCAGTTCGAATAGTGGCCCCTACAATGAGCAGTTCTTC.